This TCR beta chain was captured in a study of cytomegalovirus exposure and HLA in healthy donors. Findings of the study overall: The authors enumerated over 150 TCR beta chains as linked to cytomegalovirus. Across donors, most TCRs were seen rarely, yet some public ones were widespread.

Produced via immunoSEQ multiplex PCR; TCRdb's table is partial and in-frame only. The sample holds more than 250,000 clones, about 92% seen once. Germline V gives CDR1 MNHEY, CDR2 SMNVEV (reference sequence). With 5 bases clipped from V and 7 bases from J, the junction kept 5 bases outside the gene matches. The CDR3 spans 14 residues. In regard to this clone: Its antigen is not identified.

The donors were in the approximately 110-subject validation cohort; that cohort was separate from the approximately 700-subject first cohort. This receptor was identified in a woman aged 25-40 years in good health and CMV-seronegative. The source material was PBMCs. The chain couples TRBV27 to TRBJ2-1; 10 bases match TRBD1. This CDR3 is CASSRQGAVNEQFF. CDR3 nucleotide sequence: TGTGCCAGCAGTCGACAGGGGGCGGTGAATGAGCAGTTCTTC.